This T cell receptor (beta chain) was sequenced for a study of human T cells and chemical hapten exposure. The CDR3 loop spans 12 amino acids. Trimming at V came to 10 bases and at J to 5 bases, leaving 3 bases not matched to a gene. Germline loops: CDR1 MNHEY, CDR2 SVGAGI. Time point specified: pre-sensitization, week 0. Stated treatment: therapeutic diphenylcyclopropenone sensitization with weekly scalp DPC. This clonotype was observed a handful of times. Per the study methods: Per-sample TCR counts ranged from 23,224 to 690,600, median about 90,000. TCRdb recomputed calls from the RACE reads with MiXCR, one row per CDR3 protein. Clone size and V and J calls follow TCRdb, not the original study. The sample holds about 290,000 distinct CDR3 sequences; roughly 7.4% are singletons and the top ten take 0.9% to 1.5%.

This sequence originates from a man between 18 and 35 years old with alopecia areata. Some clones in this sample may be carry-over from other donors' samples. The chain joins TRBV6-5 to TRBJ1-5, with TRBD1 matching 9 bases. This material consisted of whole blood, taken in connection with sensitization to the hapten diphenylcyclopropenone (DPC). The CDR3 loop is CATRQGDQPQHF. DNA of the CDR3: TGTGCCACCCGACAGGGGGATCAGCCCCAGCATTTT.